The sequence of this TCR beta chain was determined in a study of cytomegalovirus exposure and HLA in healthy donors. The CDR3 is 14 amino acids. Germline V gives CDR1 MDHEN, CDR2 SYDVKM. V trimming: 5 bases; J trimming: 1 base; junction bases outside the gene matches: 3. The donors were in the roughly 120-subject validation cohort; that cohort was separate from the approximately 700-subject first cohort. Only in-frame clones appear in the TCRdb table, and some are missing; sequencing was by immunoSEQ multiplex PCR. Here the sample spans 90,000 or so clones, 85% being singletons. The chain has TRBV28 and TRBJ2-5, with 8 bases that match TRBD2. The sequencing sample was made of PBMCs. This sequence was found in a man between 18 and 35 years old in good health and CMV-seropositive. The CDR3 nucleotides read TGTGCCAGCAGTACCGGGGGGGCCCAAGAGACCCAGTACTTC. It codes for CASSTGGAQETQYF.